These 26 T cell receptor beta chains originate from one sample sequenced in a study of T cell repertoires in cytomegalovirus infection. MiXCR, applied by TCRdb to the reads, yields one record per CDR3 protein. The table has about 480,000 distinct CDR3 sequences, around a third seen once; the top ten hold 17%. No antigen has been identified for these receptors. The input for sequencing was cultured PBMCs, taken from culture after CMV antigen stimulation. The origin of the receptors is a human donor in good health (CMV status not recorded). Some clones in this sample may be carry-over from other donors' samples.

The chain is built from TRBV5-6 and TRBJ2-1; 9 bases are a match to TRBD2. The CDR3 consists of 17 residues. From germline, CDR1 is SGHDT and CDR2 YYEEEE. Trimming cost V 3 bases and J 6 bases; bases outside gene matches: 13. CDR3 residues: CASSSARPGLARNEQFF. In DNA, the CDR3 is TGTGCCAGCAGCTCCGCTCGCCCCGGACTAGCGCGCAATGAGCAGTTCTTC.

V and J are TRBV7-2 and TRBJ1-4; D perhaps matches TRBD1 (6 bases). The V gene lost 4 bases and the J gene lost 3 bases, with 15 bases spanning the gap. The CDR3 runs 16 residues. Per the germline V gene, CDR1 is SGHTA and CDR2 is FQGNSA. The CDR3 coding sequence is TGTGCCAGCAGCTCCGGACAGCCCGGGTCTAATGAAAAACTGTTTTTT. Its translation is CASSSGQPGSNEKLFF.

CDR3 loop: CASRDTEGTYNEQFF. CDR3 sequence (DNA): TGTGCCAGCAGAGATACTGAGGGCACCTACAATGAGCAGTTCTTC. The chain joins TRBV9 to TRBJ2-1; D might be TRBD2 (5 bases). The CDR3 has 15 amino acids. Germline-derived CDR1 and CDR2 are SGDLS and YYNGEE. V was cut by 5 bases and J by 2 bases, with 14 bases left in between.

This clonotype was observed a handful of times. The rearrangement joins TRBV20-1 to TRBJ2-7; D remains ambiguous. The V gene's germline CDR1 is DFQATT and CDR2 SNEGSKA (reference sequence). The V and J ends lost 1 base and 1 base respectively, with 8 bases between them. The CDR3 sequence is 13 residues long. The CDR3 DNA follows: TGCAGTGCTAGAGTGCCAACATCCTACGAGCAGTACTTC. It specifies CSARVPTSYEQYF.

Many counts were recorded for this clonotype. This sequence joins TRBV7-2 and TRBJ1-2; TRBD1 matches at 10 bases. J gave up 6 bases and V 5 bases, and 12 bases lay outside the gene matches. The CDR3 runs 16 residues. Germline CDR1 is SGHTA and CDR2 is FQGNSA. The CDR3 DNA reads as TGTGCCAGCAGCAGTTACCTAGGACAGGGGGTACATGGCTACACCTTC. Encoded protein: CASSSYLGQGVHGYTF.

The chain recombines TRBV7-3 with TRBJ2-3; 8 bases are shared with TRBD2. The germline V gene has CDR1 SGHTA and CDR2 FQGTGA. This CDR3 is 15 amino acids long. Trimming cost V 4 bases and J 1 base; bases outside gene matches: 4. The chain's CDR3 is CASSSYSGGTDTQYF. CDR3 sequence (DNA): TGTGCCAGCAGCTCCTATAGCGGGGGCACAGATACGCAGTATTTT.

This sequence joins TRBV7-9 and TRBJ2-5; no definite D call. Between the trimmed V and J ends, which lost 6 bases and 3 bases, there was a span of 14 bases. Per the germline V gene, CDR1 is SEHNR and CDR2 is FQNEAQ (reference sequence). The CDR3 has 14 residues. The CDR3, as DNA: TGTGCCAGCAGGCCCGGCCTTATTAAAGAGACCCAGTACTTC. It encodes CASRPGLIKETQYF.

This clonotype has a handful of counts. The V and J genes are TRBV4-3 and TRBJ1-2; 8 nucleotides agree with TRBD1. CDR3 length equals 16 residues. V was pared by 0 bases and J by 5 bases, with 8 bases of the junction left unmatched. Germline CDR1 and CDR2: LGHNA and YSLEER. The CDR3 region has the DNA TGCGCCAGCAGCCAAGATCCGGCAGGGGGCCGTTATGGCTACACCTTC. Protein product: CASSQDPAGGRYGYTF.

V is TRBV11-2 and J is TRBJ2-1; TRBD2 matches at 11 bases. Germline V gives CDR1 SGHAT, CDR2 FQNNGV. V trimming: 5 bases; J trimming: 7 bases; junction bases outside the gene matches: 7. The CDR3 covers 15 residues. The CDR3 sequence: CASSMIAGGPNEQFF. CDR3 coding DNA: TGTGCCAGCAGCATGATAGCGGGAGGGCCGAATGAGCAGTTCTTC.

The chain combines TRBV12-3 or TRBV12-4 with TRBJ2-1; tentative D call: TRBD1 (5 bases). Deletions cut 3 bases from V and 0 bases from J, with 9 bases between. This CDR3 has 15 residues. CDR3 sequence (DNA): TGTGCCAGCAGTTTGGGGCTAAACTCCTACAATGAGCAGTTCTTC. This sequence encodes CASSLGLNSYNEQFF.

This clonotype was counted between two and nine times. The chain has TRBV5-1 and TRBJ1-1, with no clear D. Between the trimmed V and J ends, which lost 1 base and 5 bases, there was a span of 15 bases. Looked up from germline, CDR1 is SGHRS and CDR2 is YFSETQ. The length of the CDR3 is 15 residues. DNA for the CDR3: TGCGCCAGCAGCTTGAGTACAAGGTTGCAGACTGAAGCTTTCTTT. Translating gives CASSLSTRLQTEAFF.

This clonotype has just a few counts. The rearrangement uses TRBV7-2 and TRBJ2-3, with 8 positions matching TRBD2. The length of the CDR3 is 14 residues. J lost 3 bases, V lost 6 bases, and 5 bases had no gene match. The germline gives CDR1 SGHTA, CDR2 FQGNSA. The CDR3 region is CASRSSGSTDTQYF. DNA of the CDR3: TGTGCCAGCAGGTCGAGCGGGAGTACAGATACGCAGTATTTT.

This chain uses TRBV19 with TRBJ1-2; 8 bases map to TRBD1. V was pared by 4 bases and J by 0 bases, with 4 bases of the junction left unmatched. This CDR3 spans 15 amino acids. From germline, CDR1 is LNHDA and CDR2 SQIVND (reference sequence). In nucleotides, the CDR3 is TGTGCCAGTAGTAGGACAGGGACTTCTAACTATGGCTACACCTTC. Residues: CASSRTGTSNYGYTF.

This chain links TRBV12-3 or TRBV12-4 with TRBJ1-2; D remains ambiguous. The CDR3 runs to 12 residues. V was trimmed by 7 bases and J by 8 bases, leaving 14 bases between them. CDR3 sequence: CASKKEERGYTF. CDR3 nucleotide sequence: TGTGCCAGCAAAAAGGAGGAGCGCGGCTACACCTTC.

The CDR3: CASSQVMGFTDTQYF. As DNA, the CDR3 is TGTGCCAGCAGCCAAGTTATGGGGTTCACAGATACGCAGTATTTT. The chain is built from TRBV14 and TRBJ2-3, with D unresolved. Trimming cost V 1 base and J 2 bases, with 10 bases left between them. This CDR3 is 15 amino acids long. The germline V gene encodes CDR1 SGHDN and CDR2 FVKESK. Filled out from reference TRBV14 and TRBJ2-3, the complete variable domain reads EAGVTQFPSHSVIEKGQTVTLRCDPISGHDNLYWYRRVMGKEIKFLLHFVKESKQDESGMPNNRFLAERTGGTYSTLKVQPAELEDSGVYFCASSQVMGFTDTQYFGPGTRLTVL.

This clonotype was counted a single time. The chain joins TRBV24-1 to TRBJ1-1; D is possibly TRBD1 (5 bases). CDR1 and CDR2 (germline): KGHDR, SFDVKD. The CDR3 totals 11 residues. Trimming shortened V by 8 bases and J by 8 bases, and 11 bases separated the two germline ends. The CDR3 reads CATIGRGEAFF. CDR3 nucleotides: TGTGCCACCATCGGCCGGGGGGAAGCTTTCTTT.

This clonotype has just a few counts. The genes are TRBV15 and TRBJ2-7, with TRBD2 identical over 12 bases. In germline, CDR1 is LNHNV, CDR2 YYDKDF (reference sequence). This CDR3 contains 15 residues. Trimming cost V 4 bases and J 3 bases; bases outside gene matches: 4. In nucleotides, the CDR3 is TGTGCCACCAGCATGACTAGCGGGAGTCTCTACGAGCAGTACTTC. Protein product: CATSMTSGSLYEQYF.

The chain joins TRBV7-2 to TRBJ2-1; D is uncertain. Deletions cut 8 bases from V and 0 bases from J, with 17 bases between. The CDR3 runs 16 residues. Germline CDR1 is SGHTA and CDR2 is FQGNSA. The CDR3 protein is CASVSWSPGSYNEQFF. For the CDR3, the DNA is TGTGCCAGCGTAAGTTGGAGTCCCGGCTCCTACAATGAGCAGTTCTTC.

The chain joins TRBV6-6 to TRBJ2-7; D possibly corresponds to TRBD2 (6 bases). The germline V gene has CDR1 MNHNY and CDR2 SVGAGI (reference sequence). This CDR3 has 16 residues. V dropped 4 bases and J dropped 4 bases, with 20 bases sitting between them. The CDR3 sequence is CASSSRGERDSYEQYV. CDR3 in DNA: TGTGCCAGCAGTTCCCGAGGAGAACGGGACTCTTACGAGCAGTACGTC.

CDR3 coding DNA: TGTGCCAGCAACCTTAGCGGGAGAGCGGGGGAGACCCAGTACTTC. Translated, it gives CASNLSGRAGETQYF. The chain is built from TRBV28 and TRBJ2-5, with 9 bases fitting TRBD2. Germline lookup yields CDR1 MDHEN and CDR2 SYDVKM. V lost 7 bases, J lost 5 bases, and 11 bases stayed unmatched. The CDR3 runs 15 residues.

The rearrangement links TRBV12-3 or TRBV12-4 to TRBJ1-5; 10 nucleotides match TRBD1. The CDR3 sequence is 15 residues long. The J segment lost 9 bases and the V segment lost 5 bases, leaving 10 bases of the junction unmatched. This CDR3 reads CASSAGTGAHGPQHF. The DNA for the CDR3 is TGTGCCAGCAGTGCAGGGACAGGGGCCCATGGGCCCCAGCATTTT.

J is TRBJ2-1 and V is TRBV2; D perhaps matches TRBD1 (6 bases). CDR3 size: 12 residues. The germline gives CDR1 SNHLY, CDR2 FYNNEI. Trimming cost V 6 bases and J 7 bases, with 10 bases left between them. CDR3 bases: TGTGCCAGCAGGCCGGACAGAAATGAGCAGTTCTTC. Its protein product is CASRPDRNEQFF. The full variable domain, its missing parts supplied by reference TRBV2 and TRBJ2-1, is EPEVTQTPSHQVTQMGQEVILRCVPISNHLYFYWYRQILGQKVEFLVSFYNNEISEKSEIFDDQFSVERPDGSNFTLKIRSTKLEDSAMYFCASRPDRNEQFFGPGTRLTVL.

The chain uses TRBV4-1 and TRBJ2-4; D might be TRBD2 (5 bases). V lost 4 bases and J 5 bases, leaving 15 bases between the germline ends. The germline CDR1 and CDR2 sequences are MGHRA and YSYEKL. This CDR3 contains 15 residues. In nucleotides, the CDR3 is TGCGCCAGCAGCCTTTGGGGAGACTACCAAAACATTCAGTACTTC. Protein sequence: CASSLWGDYQNIQYF.

There are many counts of this clonotype. This chain connects TRBV6-8 to TRBJ2-7; 13 bases are a match to TRBD2. With V trimmed by 6 bases and J by 3 bases, 11 bases remained unmatched. From germline, CDR1 is MNHGY and CDR2 SAAAGT. This CDR3 spans 17 amino acids. For the CDR3, the DNA is TGTGCCAGCAGGGCGGGCAAACTAGCGGGAGGGCTCTACGAGCAGTACGTC. It yields the protein CASRAGKLAGGLYEQYV.

The chain couples TRBV10-2 to TRBJ1-1; the D gene is possibly TRBD1 (6 bases). Per the germline V gene, CDR1 is WSHSY and CDR2 is SAAADI. The V end lost 0 bases, the J end lost 5 bases, and 19 bases lay between the germline ends. This CDR3 is 17 amino acids long. CDR3 in amino acids: CASSESSGIRGATEAFF. The CDR3 DNA sequence: TGCGCCAGCAGTGAGTCCTCCGGAATCCGGGGGGCAACTGAAGCTTTCTTT.

The chain couples TRBV6-2 or TRBV6-3 to TRBJ2-1, with D possibly matching TRBD2 (5 bases). Trimming took 6 bases from V and 6 from J, leaving 21 bases between them. The germline CDR1 and CDR2 sequences are MNHEY and SVGEGT. CDR3 length: 16 amino acids. Here the CDR3 DNA reads TGTGCCAGCAGCCCCTCGGGTAGATTGGGGAGCAATGAGCAGTTCTTC. It encodes CASSPSGRLGSNEQFF.